These 10 T cell receptor beta chains were sequenced from one sample in a study of molecular identifiers for immune sequencing clone quantification. TCRdb reprocessed the PCR reads with MiXCR, giving one entry per CDR3 protein. The profile shows about 510,000 distinct CDR3 sequences, roughly 23% of them singletons. Sequenced sample: naive CD8+ T cells from blood, with Jurkat cell RNA spiked in. Subset meaning: FACS-sorted CD8+CD4-CCR7+CD45RA+ naive T cells. The receptors were sampled from a human donor in good health. Some libraries in this study had Jurkat cell RNA spiked in.

This clonotype was observed many times. This chain uses TRBV29-1 with TRBJ1-2, with a weak D call TRBD1 (6 bases). V lost 6 bases, J lost 3 bases, and 17 bases lay in between. Germline assignment: CDR1 SQVTM and CDR2 ANQGSEA. The CDR3 runs 14 residues. CDR3 DNA: TGCAGCGTCGTGCCACAGGGCACCCACTATGGCTACACCTTC. As protein: CSVVPQGTHYGYTF.

This clonotype has a handful of counts. The rearrangement uses TRBV20-1 and TRBJ2-5, with unresolved D. V lost 0 bases and J lost 5, with 10 bases in between. From germline, CDR1 is DFQATT and CDR2 SNEGSKA (reference sequence). This CDR3 spans 13 amino acids. The CDR3 DNA sequence: TGCAGTGCTAGAGATTTGAAGGAGGAGACCCAGTACTTC. Translated: CSARDLKEETQYF.

This clonotype has only a few counts. The rearrangement uses TRBV5-8 and TRBJ2-7; 9 nucleotides agree with TRBD1. V was pared by 2 bases and J by 0 bases, with 3 bases of the junction left unmatched. Per germline, CDR1 SGHTS and CDR2 YDEGEE. There are 15 residues in the CDR3. This CDR3 reads CASSLQGAFSYEQYF. The CDR3 DNA sequence: TGTGCCAGCAGCTTACAGGGGGCTTTCTCCTACGAGCAGTACTTC.

This clonotype was seen repeatedly, ten times or more. The chain links TRBV27 to TRBJ2-7, with 9 bases aligning to TRBD2. Germline CDR1 and CDR2: MNHEY and SMNVEV (reference sequence). The CDR3 covers 14 residues. V trimming: 4 bases; J trimming: 6 bases; junction bases outside the gene matches: 7. CDR3 sequence: CASSSGLARGEQYF. CDR3 sequence (DNA): TGTGCCAGCAGTTCCGGACTAGCGAGGGGCGAGCAGTACTTC.

Concerning this clonotype: It may be a read error: a sequence one base away is much more abundant. The rearrangement links TRBV13 to TRBJ1-4, with D maybe TRBD1 (5 bases). The V and J ends lost 5 bases and 1 base respectively, with 17 bases between them. The CDR3 is made up of 17 amino acids. Germline CDR1 PRHDT, CDR2 FYEKMQ (reference sequence). The CDR3 loop is CASSAGRGVRTNEKLFF. The CDR3 nucleotides are TGTGCCAGCAGCGCAGGACGGGGGGTTAGAACTAATGAAAAACTGTTTTTT.

This chain joins TRBV7-9 and TRBJ2-3; D ambiguous. Germline CDR1 and CDR2: SEHNR and FQNEAQ (reference sequence). Trimming shortened V by 4 bases and J by 0 bases, and 17 bases separated the two germline ends. The CDR3 spans 17 residues. CDR3: CASSSFPQWDSTDTQYF. CDR3 nucleotide sequence: TGTGCCAGCAGCTCGTTCCCCCAGTGGGATAGCACAGATACGCAGTATTTT.

V and J are TRBV19 and TRBJ1-2, with D perhaps matching TRBD1 (5 bases). Trimming cost V 3 bases and J 0 bases, with 17 bases left between them. CDR1 is LNHDA and CDR2 is SQIVND in the germline V gene (reference sequence). The CDR3 consists of 17 residues. Written as DNA, the CDR3 is TGTGCCAGTAGTATTCCCTTCGGGACGGATGCTAACTATGGCTACACCTTC. This codes for CASSIPFGTDANYGYTF. Together with reference TRBV19 and TRBJ1-2, the CDR3 gives the full variable domain: DGGITQSPKYLFRKEGQNVTLSCEQNLNHDAMYWYRQDPGQGLRLIYYSQIVNDFQKGDIAEGYSVSREKKESFPLTVTSAQKNPTAFYLCASSIPFGTDANYGYTFGSGTRLTVV.

The table lists this clonotype with a few counts. CDR3 DNA: TGTGCCAGCAGTTTATCCGGGGGATCTGGAAACACCATATATTTT. Encoded protein: CASSLSGGSGNTIYF. The chain is built from TRBV27 and TRBJ1-3; D perhaps matches TRBD1 (5 bases). The CDR3 runs 15 residues. Germline V lookup: CDR1 MNHEY, CDR2 SMNVEV (reference sequence). V shed 0 bases and J shed 1 base, with 7 bases lying between them.

This clonotype has just a few counts. The rearrangement joins TRBV5-5 to TRBJ2-7, with D unclear. The V end was cut by 4 bases, the J end by 3 bases, with 11 bases between. CDR1 is SGHKS and CDR2 is YYEKEE in the germline V gene (reference sequence). The CDR3 consists of 13 residues. DNA of the CDR3: TGTGCCAGCAGCCCCTCGCCTGTCTACGAGCAGTACTTC. It encodes CASSPSPVYEQYF. The complete variable domain, with remaining parts taken from reference TRBV5-5 and TRBJ2-7, reads DAGVTQSPTHLIKTRGQQVTLRCSPISGHKSVSWYQQVLGQGPQFIFQYYEKEERGRGNFPDRFSARQFPNYSSELNVNALLLGDSALYLCASSPSPVYEQYFGPGTRLTVT.

At least ten counts were recorded for this clonotype. This sequence joins TRBV4-3 and TRBJ1-3; D is ambiguous. CDR1 is LGHNA, CDR2 YSLEER, per germline. The CDR3 loop spans 15 amino acids. The ends were cut back, 4 bases at V and 3 bases at J, with 13 bases in the middle. CDR3: CASSPTLGFGNTIYF. As DNA, the CDR3 is TGCGCCAGCAGCCCTACATTGGGCTTTGGAAACACCATATATTTT.